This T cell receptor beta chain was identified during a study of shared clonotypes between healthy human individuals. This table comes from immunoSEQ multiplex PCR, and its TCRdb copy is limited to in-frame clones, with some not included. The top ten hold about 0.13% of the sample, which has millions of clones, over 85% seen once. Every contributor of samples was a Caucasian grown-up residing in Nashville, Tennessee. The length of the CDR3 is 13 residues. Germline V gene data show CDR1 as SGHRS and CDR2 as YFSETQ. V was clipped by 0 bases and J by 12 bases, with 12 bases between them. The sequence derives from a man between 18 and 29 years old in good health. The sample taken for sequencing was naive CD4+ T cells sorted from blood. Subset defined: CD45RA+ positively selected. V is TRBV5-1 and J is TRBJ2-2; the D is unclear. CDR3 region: CASSLGSFTKLFF. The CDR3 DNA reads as TGCGCCAGCAGCTTGGGGTCGTTCACAAAGCTGTTTTTT.